The 24 T cell receptor beta chains presented below share a single source sample, sequenced in a study of naive and memory T cell subsets. The beta constant-region primer was an equimolar mix of two oligonucleotides covering TRBC1 and TRBC2. One entry per CDR3 protein results from TCRdb running MiXCR on the UMI-ligation and nested PCR reads. Of tens of thousands of distinct CDR3 sequences detected, roughly 14% appear once; the ten largest clones hold 0.7% to 0.95%. The sample taken for sequencing was central memory CD4+ T cells from blood. These receptor sequences come from a human donor in good health.

The table lists this clonotype with many counts. Sequence at one end of the junction differs from germline and may be a read error. V usage is TRBV3-1 and J usage is TRBJ2-7; 12 nucleotides agree with TRBD1. The CDR3 extends over 12 amino acids. The germline CDR1 and CDR2 sequences are LGHDT and YNNKEL (reference sequence). CDR3 loop: CASSRDRGRLFF. CDR3 in DNA: TGTGCCAGCAGCCGGGACAGGGGGCGCCTATTCTTC.

The rearrangement joins TRBV25-1 to TRBJ1-6; 8 bases agree with TRBD1. The V segment lost 4 bases and the J segment 7 bases; nucleotides outside the gene matches: 12. Germline V gives CDR1 MGHDK, CDR2 SYGVNS. The CDR3 length is 17 residues. CDR3 sequence reads: CASSGSSRTGMNSPLHF. In DNA form, the CDR3 reads TGTGCCAGCAGTGGTTCCTCTCGGACAGGGATGAATTCACCCCTCCACTTT.

This clonotype was detected ten times or more. The chain is built from TRBV7-2 and TRBJ2-7, with D tentatively TRBD2 (7 bases). CDR1 is SGHTA, CDR2 FQGNSA, per germline. The CDR3 extends over 16 amino acids. Trimming cost V 4 bases and J 0 bases, with 16 bases left between them. In nucleotides, the CDR3 is TGTGCCAGCAGCTCCTCGGGGGCTAGCGGCTCCTACGAGCAGTACTTC. Its protein product is CASSSSGASGSYEQYF.

Many counts were recorded for this clonotype. The J gene is TRBJ2-1, the V gene TRBV5-6; 8 nucleotides agree with TRBD1. The CDR3 spans 15 residues. The germline V gene encodes CDR1 SGHDT and CDR2 YYEEEE. Trimming took 1 base from V and 7 from J; bases not matched to a gene: 7. The chain's CDR3 is CASSLSRGQGNEQFF. The CDR3 bases are TGTGCCAGCAGCTTGAGCAGGGGGCAGGGGAATGAGCAGTTCTTC.

This rearrangement joins TRBV5-1 to TRBJ1-4; the D gene is possibly TRBD1 (6 bases). The CDR3 covers 16 residues. CDR1 is SGHRS and CDR2 is YFSETQ in the germline V gene. With 4 bases removed from V and 8 bases from J, the gap between germline ends came to 21 bases. The CDR3 DNA sequence: TGCGCCAGCAGCATAGGATCTCAGGGGAGCAGGGAAAAACTGTTTTTT. Translated, it gives CASSIGSQGSREKLFF.

This clonotype has only a few counts. The chain joins TRBV15 to TRBJ2-7; D is undetermined. Trimming took off 0 bases at V and 7 bases at J, with 7 bases between the two ends. Germline CDR1 and CDR2: LNHNV and YYDKDF (reference sequence). The CDR3 consists of 12 residues. The CDR3 loop reads CATSRDYWEQYF. For the CDR3, the DNA is TGTGCCACCAGCAGAGATTACTGGGAGCAGTACTTC.

The chain combines TRBV28 with TRBJ2-7; D is ambiguous. Germline V CDR1 and CDR2: MDHEN, SYDVKM. CDR3 length equals 12 residues. V lost 4 bases and J lost 3, with 7 bases in between. In DNA form, the CDR3 reads TGTGCCAGCAGTTGGGCGCGCTACGAGCAGTACTTC. It is translated as CASSWARYEQYF.

The rearrangement joins TRBV12-3 or TRBV12-4 to TRBJ2-1; tentative D call: TRBD1 (5 bases). Trimming took 5 bases from V and 7 from J, leaving 24 bases between them. The CDR3 totals 17 residues. The CDR3 loop reads CASSIRQKSHSANEQFF. The CDR3 DNA sequence: TGTGCCAGCAGTATCCGACAGAAGTCCCACTCGGCAAATGAGCAGTTCTTC.

The CDR3 loop is CASSLGANTQYF. The DNA of the CDR3 is TGTGCCAGCAGCTTAGGGGCAAATACGCAGTATTTT. This chain joins TRBV11-2 and TRBJ2-3; no definite D call. CDR1 and CDR2 (germline): SGHAT, FQNNGV. The germline V and J ends were trimmed by 1 base and 7 bases, with 6 bases remaining between them. The CDR3 is made up of 12 amino acids.

A word on this clonotype: A read error may be the cause here, since a much bigger clone is one base away. The chain joins TRBV5-6 to TRBJ2-3; weak D call: TRBD2 (5 bases). Trimming stripped 4 bases from V and 5 bases from J, with 14 bases between. The CDR3 is 14 amino acids. Germline values: CDR1 SGHDT, CDR2 YYEEEE. CDR3 nucleotides: TGTGCCAGCAGCCGCATACGAGGAGGAGATACGCAGTATTTT. As protein: CASSRIRGGDTQYF.

This clonotype was recorded at least ten times. The chain is built from TRBV20-1 and TRBJ2-3; possible D gene TRBD2, 6 bases. V lost 2 bases, J lost 2 bases, and 8 bases lay in between. Germline values: CDR1 DFQATT, CDR2 SNEGSKA (reference sequence). This CDR3 contains 13 residues. In DNA, the CDR3 is TGCAGTGCTAGACGGGACTCCACAGATACGCAGTATTTT. Its translation is CSARRDSTDTQYF.

The J gene is TRBJ1-1, the V gene TRBV7-9; a possible D gene is TRBD1 (6 bases). CDR3 length equals 15 residues. V dropped 5 bases and J dropped 0 bases, with 13 bases sitting between them. CDR1 and CDR2 from the germline V gene are SEHNR and FQNEAQ (reference sequence). CDR3 in DNA: TGTGCCAGCAGCCCCCGGGGGGGGCTGAACACTGAAGCTTTCTTT. Translation: CASSPRGGLNTEAFF.

This clonotype is judged medium-sized (0.01 to 0.1%). CDR3 region: CASSFAGRAASPYEQYF. DNA for the CDR3: TGTGCCAGCAGTTTTGCAGGTCGTGCCGCTTCCCCCTACGAGCAGTACTTC. The chain recombines TRBV28 with TRBJ2-7; D not resolved. In germline, CDR1 is MDHEN, CDR2 SYDVKM. Trimming took off 3 bases at V and 2 bases at J, with 20 bases between the two ends. The CDR3 has 17 amino acids.

Note on this clonotype: This may stem from a read error, because a much larger clone lies one nucleotide away. The chain is built from TRBV20-1 and TRBJ1-1, with D perhaps TRBD1 (5 bases). Per germline, CDR1 DFQATT and CDR2 SNEGSKA (reference sequence). With 3 bases removed from V and 13 bases from J, the gap between germline ends came to 18 bases. The CDR3 is 12 residues long. The CDR3, as DNA: TGCAGTGCTAGGGGCAGGGACGGGGGAGTTTTCTTT. It encodes CSARGRDGGVFF.

The chain couples TRBV5-6 to TRBJ1-6, with TRBD1 identical over 7 bases. CDR1 and CDR2 (germline): SGHDT, YYEEEE. The CDR3 runs to 16 residues. J lost 8 bases, V lost 1 base, and 9 bases had no gene match. This CDR3 reads CASSLPYTGEHSPLHF. The DNA for the CDR3 is TGTGCCAGCAGCTTGCCTTATACAGGGGAGCATTCACCCCTCCACTTT.

There are a few counts of this clonotype. V gene TRBV12-3 or TRBV12-4 combines with J gene TRBJ2-7; 9 bases align to TRBD1. With V trimmed by 0 bases and J by 2 bases, 14 bases remained unmatched. This CDR3 has 19 residues. The CDR3 DNA reads TGTGCCAGCAGTTTAGCGGGGGAGAGTTGGACAGGGGCCACCTACGAGCAGTACTTC. It is translated as CASSLAGESWTGATYEQYF.

The chain joins TRBV12-3 or TRBV12-4 to TRBJ2-2; D gene ambiguous. Trimming shortened V by 7 bases and J by 4 bases, and 7 bases separated the two germline ends. This CDR3 comprises 12 residues. The CDR3: CASIWVTGELFF. In DNA, the CDR3 is TGTGCCAGCATCTGGGTCACCGGGGAGCTGTTTTTT.

For the CDR3, the DNA is TGTGCCAGCAGCCAAGAGCCTAGCGGGCCCGGGGGGGGTACGCAGTATTTT. Translated, it gives CASSQEPSGPGGGTQYF. The chain recombines TRBV4-2 with TRBJ2-3, with 8 bases fitting TRBD2. The CDR3 is made up of 17 amino acids. Germline V gives CDR1 LGHNA, CDR2 YNFKEQ. After removal of 0 bases from V and 8 bases from J, the junction contained 13 bases not matched to a gene.

This sequence joins TRBV7-2 and TRBJ2-3; D is possibly TRBD1 or TRBD2 (5 bases each). This CDR3 comprises 14 residues. The germline CDR1 and CDR2 sequences are SGHTA and FQGNSA. V dropped 0 bases and J dropped 4 bases, with 8 bases sitting between them. The CDR3 reads CASSLAPGPDTQYF. The CDR3 bases are TGTGCCAGCAGCTTAGCCCCGGGACCAGATACGCAGTATTTT. The whole variable domain, remainder taken from reference TRBV7-2 and TRBJ2-3, is GAGVSQSPSNKVTEKGKDVELRCDPISGHTALYWYRQSLGQGLEFLIYFQGNSAPDKSGLPSDRFSAERTGGSVSTLTIQRTQQEDSAVYLCASSLAPGPDTQYFGPGTRLTVL.

Only a few counts were recorded for this clonotype. J is TRBJ2-1 and V is TRBV20-1; a possible D gene is TRBD2 (7 bases). This CDR3 region has 15 residues. Germline values: CDR1 DFQATT, CDR2 SNEGSKA (reference sequence). With 1 base removed from V and 7 bases from J, the gap between germline ends came to 17 bases. The CDR3: CSARAGGPRGNEQFF. CDR3 in DNA: TGCAGTGCTAGAGCGGGAGGCCCGAGGGGGAATGAGCAGTTCTTC.

CDR3 in amino acids: CASSYQDRGATEAFF. The CDR3 DNA follows: TGTGCCAGCAGTTACCAGGACAGGGGGGCCACTGAAGCTTTCTTT. This chain links TRBV6-2 or TRBV6-3 with TRBJ1-1, with 10 bases matching TRBD1. Germline values: CDR1 MNHEY, CDR2 SVGEGT. The length of the CDR3 is 15 residues. V shed 2 bases, J shed 4 bases, and the junction held 4 bases outside the gene matches.

This clonotype was detected many times. V is TRBV20-1 and J is TRBJ2-1, with 10 bases that match TRBD2. The CDR3 totals 14 residues. CDR1 and CDR2 from the germline V gene are DFQATT and SNEGSKA (reference sequence). The V gene end was trimmed by 8 bases and the J gene end by 7 bases; junction bases not matched to a gene: 11. This chain's CDR3 is CSTRAGGPGNEQFF. The CDR3 DNA reads TGCAGTACGCGAGCGGGAGGGCCGGGGAATGAGCAGTTCTTC.

This clonotype was seen many times. This sequence joins TRBV30 and TRBJ1-2; D is undetermined. The germline V gene has CDR1 GTSNPN and CDR2 SVGIG (reference sequence). The CDR3 extends over 13 amino acids. The V end was cut by 4 bases, the J end by 10 bases, with 19 bases between. In DNA form, the CDR3 reads TGTGCCTGGAATTCCCTTCGGAGATTTTACTACACCTTC. It codes for CAWNSLRRFYYTF.

The chain is built from TRBV6-6 and TRBJ2-7, with a weak D call TRBD1 (5 bases). Trimming left V 9 bases short and J 0 bases short, with 12 bases between. The germline V gene encodes CDR1 MNHNY and CDR2 SVGAGI (reference sequence). CDR3 length: 13 residues. The CDR3 DNA reads as TGTGCCAGTAGGACATCCGACTCCTACGAGCAGTACTTC. Its translation: CASRTSDSYEQYF.